Following are 15 T cell receptor beta chains from one sample sequenced in a study of cytomegalovirus exposure and HLA in healthy donors. Clones were read by immunoSEQ multiplex PCR, and TCRdb kept only the in-frame ones, dropping some. Among 68,000 or so clones listed, about nine tenths were seen once. The sequencing sample was made of PBMCs. These receptors originate from a man aged 18 to 30 in good health and CMV-seronegative.

The genes are TRBV4-3 and TRBJ2-1; 7 nucleotides match TRBD2. Germline V gene data show CDR1 as LGHNA and CDR2 as YSLEER. V trimming: 4 bases; J trimming: 5 bases; junction bases outside the gene matches: 11. The CDR3 length is 16 residues. CDR3 DNA: TGCGCCAGCAGCCGACATAGCGGGCAGCAAAACAATGAGCAGTTCTTC. Translating it yields CASSRHSGQQNNEQFF.

The chain uses TRBV27 and TRBJ2-3, with a possible D match to TRBD2 (6 bases). The CDR3 contains 14 residues. Germline V CDR1 and CDR2: MNHEY, SMNVEV (reference sequence). V was trimmed by 6 bases and J by 4 bases, leaving 14 bases between them. This CDR3 reads CASRTEGMADTQYF. CDR3 DNA sequence: TGTGCCAGCAGAACGGAGGGGATGGCAGATACGCAGTATTTT.

The chain's CDR3 is CASSQGRGRLGGYTF. The CDR3 DNA follows: TGCGCCAGCAGCCAAGGGCGCGGCCGATTGGGTGGCTACACCTTC. The chain combines TRBV4-3 with TRBJ1-2, with D hard to call. In germline, CDR1 is LGHNA, CDR2 YSLEER. The CDR3 contains 15 residues. V lost 1 base and J 7 bases, leaving 16 bases between the germline ends.

This clone was found once. The chain recombines TRBV9 with TRBJ2-1, with 8 bases aligning to TRBD2. The junction had 6 bases not matched to a gene; V was cut back by 2 bases and J by 2 bases. The CDR3 loop spans 16 amino acids. CDR1 and CDR2 from the germline V gene are SGDLS and YYNGEE. The DNA of the CDR3 is TGTGCCAGCAGCGTGACCGCGGGGGGCACCTACAATGAGCAGTTCTTC. It encodes CASSVTAGGTYNEQFF.

J is TRBJ2-6 and V is TRBV19; TRBD1 might be the D (5 bases). V was shortened by 8 bases and J by 1 base, with 9 bases between the two germline ends. The CDR3 is made up of 14 amino acids. The germline CDR1 and CDR2 sequences are LNHDA and SQIVND (reference sequence). Written as DNA, the CDR3 is TGTGCCAGTCAACCAGGGTCTGGGGCCAACGTCCTGACTTTC. The encoded protein is CASQPGSGANVLTF.

J is TRBJ1-2 and V is TRBV28; D gene unclear. V was cut by 2 bases and J by 2 bases, with 9 bases left in between. Germline-derived CDR1 and CDR2 are MDHEN and SYDVKM. The CDR3 length is 14 residues. CDR3 region: CASSLKLENYGYTF. DNA of the CDR3: TGTGCCAGCAGTTTAAAGCTAGAGAACTATGGCTACACCTTC.

This clone came up many times. The chain employs TRBV6-6 and TRBJ1-2; D gene ambiguous. This CDR3 has 13 residues. Germline assignment: CDR1 MNHNY and CDR2 SVGAGI (reference sequence). V dropped 2 bases and J dropped 2 bases, with 6 bases sitting between them. The CDR3 is CASSYGENYGYTF. Written as DNA, the CDR3 is TGTGCCAGCAGTTACGGAGAGAACTATGGCTACACCTTC.

The rearrangement joins TRBV4-3 to TRBJ2-1; 11 bases match TRBD2. Germline V gene sequence: CDR1 LGHNA, CDR2 YSLEER. CDR3 length equals 17 residues. The V gene end was trimmed by 3 bases and the J gene end by 5 bases; junction bases not matched to a gene: 9. CDR3 sequence (DNA): TGCGCCAGCAGCCACGCCCCAGGGACTAGCGGACACAATGAGCAGTTCTTC. Translated: CASSHAPGTSGHNEQFF.

The V call is TRBV29-1, the J call TRBJ2-1, with a weak D call TRBD1 (5 bases). The CDR3 is 13 amino acids. Germline V gene sequence: CDR1 SQVTM, CDR2 ANQGSEA. V was shortened by 3 bases and J by 15 bases, with 21 bases between the two germline ends. The CDR3 is CSVEFISSTALFF. The CDR3 coding sequence is TGCAGCGTTGAGTTTATTTCGTCGACAGCCTTGTTCTTC.

The chain has TRBV7-9 and TRBJ2-2, with TRBD1 matching 9 bases. The CDR3 consists of 14 residues. From germline, CDR1 is SEHNR and CDR2 FQNEAQ (reference sequence). V lost 5 bases, J lost 5 bases, and 3 bases stayed unmatched. The DNA of the CDR3 is TGTGCCAGCAGCCTGGGACAGGGTACCGGGGAGCTGTTTTTT. This sequence encodes CASSLGQGTGELFF.

The V gene is TRBV5-1, the J gene TRBJ2-2, with TRBD1 matching over 7 bases. This CDR3 has 15 amino acids. Germline lookup yields CDR1 SGHRS and CDR2 YFSETQ. J was trimmed by 5 bases and V by 6 bases; bases with no gene match: 10. This chain's CDR3 is CASTLGTVVTGELFF. The CDR3 DNA sequence: TGCGCCAGCACCCTTGGGACAGTCGTAACCGGGGAGCTGTTTTTT.

The gene calls are TRBV7-3 and TRBJ1-2, with 10 bases fitting TRBD1. CDR1 and CDR2 (germline): SGHTA, FQGTGA. V dropped 5 bases and J dropped 7; count of bases not matched to a gene: 4. The CDR3 runs 13 residues. The CDR3 loop is CASSTGQGLGYTF. Here the CDR3 DNA reads TGTGCCAGCAGCACGGGACAGGGGCTTGGCTACACCTTC. Together with reference TRBV7-3 and TRBJ1-2, the CDR3 gives the full variable domain: GAGVSQTPSNKVTEKGKYVELRCDPISGHTALYWYRQSLGQGPEFLIYFQGTGAADDSGLPNDRFFAVRPEGSVSTLKIQRTERGDSAVYLCASSTGQGLGYTFGSGTRLTVV.

The gene calls are TRBV4-1 and TRBJ2-1, with D possibly matching TRBD1 (6 bases). Trimming removed 1 base at V and 2 bases at J, with 12 bases between. Germline loops: CDR1 MGHRA, CDR2 YSYEKL. The CDR3 runs to 16 residues. The DNA for the CDR3 is TGCGCCAGCAGCCAAGGCCGGGACACTGCCTACAATGAGCAGTTCTTC. Translation gives CASSQGRDTAYNEQFF.

The chain uses TRBV7-3 and TRBJ2-3; 8 nucleotides agree with TRBD1. Germline-derived CDR1 and CDR2 are SGHTA and FQGTGA. Unmatched junction bases numbered 5, after V lost 4 bases and J lost 2 bases. This CDR3 is 15 amino acids long. The CDR3 region has the DNA TGTGCCAGCAGCTCAGGGGGCCGGGTCACAGATACGCAGTATTTT. It specifies CASSSGGRVTDTQYF.

The chain employs TRBV29-1 and TRBJ1-4, with 9 bases aligning to TRBD1. J gave up 4 bases and V 6 bases, and 6 bases lay outside the gene matches. The CDR3 totals 14 residues. CDR1 and CDR2 (germline): SQVTM, ANQGSEA. CDR3 amino acids: CSVRGQGVNEKLFF. CDR3 in DNA: TGCAGCGTCCGGGGACAGGGAGTTAATGAAAAACTGTTTTTT.